A single sample is the source of the 30 T cell receptor beta chains below, sequenced in a study of shared clonotypes between healthy human individuals. This table comes from immunoSEQ multiplex PCR, and its TCRdb copy is limited to in-frame clones, with some not included. The sample has over 1.5 million clones; 95% to 99% are singletons. Sequenced sample: naive CD4+ T cells sorted from blood. Subset of the sample: CD45RA+ positively selected. The receptors originated from a man aged 25 to 40 in good health.

V and J are TRBV5-1 and TRBJ2-1; TRBD2 agrees at 8 bases. The V gene's germline CDR1 is SGHRS and CDR2 YFSETQ. J gave up 6 bases and V 0 bases, and 8 bases lay outside the gene matches. CDR3 length: 16 residues. CDR3: CASSLDPAGVSNEQFF. For the CDR3, the DNA is TGCGCCAGCAGCTTGGATCCAGCGGGAGTTTCCAATGAGCAGTTCTTC.

The chain joins TRBV7-9 to TRBJ2-7; TRBD1 aligns across 7 bases. J was trimmed by 0 bases and V by 4 bases; bases with no gene match: 12. Germline lookup yields CDR1 SEHNR and CDR2 FQNEAQ (reference sequence). The CDR3 runs 17 residues. The CDR3 coding sequence is TGTGCCAGCAGCTCAGTGCCCGGACAGGCAAGCTCCTACGAGCAGTACTTC. Protein product: CASSSVPGQASSYEQYF.

This sequence joins TRBV28 and TRBJ2-3; 13 bases match TRBD2. With 5 bases clipped from V and 4 bases from J, the junction kept 12 bases outside the gene matches. Germline-derived CDR1 and CDR2 are MDHEN and SYDVKM. CDR3 size: 18 residues. CDR3 bases: TGTGCCAGCAGTCCCTATCGCGGACTAGCGGGAGTCTCAGATACGCAGTATTTT. Translated, it gives CASSPYRGLAGVSDTQYF.

This clone was counted once. This chain uses TRBV18 with TRBJ1-1; 9 positions match TRBD1. The trim removed 6 bases at V and 4 bases at J, leaving 6 bases unmatched. The germline CDR1 and CDR2 sequences are KGHSH and LQKENI. This CDR3 has 14 amino acids. CDR3 sequence: CASSLDRGITEAFF. The CDR3 DNA follows: TGTGCCAGCTCCCTTGACAGGGGGATCACTGAAGCTTTCTTT.

The chain joins TRBV14 to TRBJ2-7, with 7 bases identical to TRBD1. Unmatched junction bases numbered 6, after V lost 6 bases and J lost 1 base. Germline CDR1 and CDR2: SGHDN and FVKESK. The CDR3 has 14 amino acids. CDR3 region: CASSLRTGSYEQYF. CDR3 bases: TGTGCCAGCAGTCTCAGGACAGGTTCCTACGAGCAGTACTTC.

This clone has just one count. The chain links TRBV5-1 to TRBJ2-3; 16 bases agree with TRBD2. V was clipped by 0 bases and J by 5 bases; unmatched bases: 9. This CDR3 region has 19 residues. The germline CDR1 and CDR2 sequences are SGHRS and YFSETQ. The CDR3 nucleotides are TGCGCCAGCAGCTTGGAGGGGACTAGCGGGAGGGCCCTATTAGATACGCAGTATTTT. This sequence encodes CASSLEGTSGRALLDTQYF.

The chain has TRBV18 and TRBJ1-2; the D is unclear. V lost 1 base to trimming and J lost 3 bases, with 9 bases between them. Germline loops: CDR1 KGHSH, CDR2 LQKENI. CDR3 length: 14 amino acids. CDR3 sequence reads: CASSPRHDDYGYTF. The DNA for the CDR3 is TGTGCCAGCTCACCACGACATGACGACTATGGCTACACCTTC.

The chain is built from TRBV5-1 and TRBJ1-4; TRBD1 is a possible D gene (5 bases). The germline V and J ends were trimmed by 7 bases and 0 bases, with 13 bases remaining between them. The CDR3 covers 15 residues. The germline CDR1 and CDR2 sequences are SGHRS and YFSETQ. CDR3 sequence: CASHRGGPTNEKLFF. The CDR3 DNA follows: TGCGCCAGCCATAGGGGTGGACCAACTAATGAAAAACTGTTTTTT.

As concerns this clone: This specimen includes other DNA sequences encoding the same CDR3. The chain combines TRBV28 with TRBJ2-7, with a weak D call TRBD2 (5 bases). The V and J ends lost 2 bases and 3 bases respectively, with 5 bases between them. Germline CDR1 and CDR2: MDHEN and SYDVKM. CDR3 size: 12 residues. This CDR3 reads CASSLEGYEQYF. In nucleotides, the CDR3 is TGTGCCAGCAGTTTAGAGGGCTACGAGCAGTACTTC.

The chain links TRBV6-6 to TRBJ2-3; the match to TRBD2 covers 13 bases. Trimming removed 8 bases from V and 2 bases from J; junction bases left unmatched: 4. This CDR3 is 15 amino acids long. Germline CDR1 MNHNY, CDR2 SVGAGI (reference sequence). The CDR3 loop reads CASRGLAGVTDTQYF. The DNA of the CDR3 is TGTGCCAGCCGTGGACTAGCGGGAGTCACAGATACGCAGTATTTT.

This clone was found once. This chain links TRBV5-6 with TRBJ1-2; 8 bases align to TRBD1. The trim removed 4 bases at V and 4 bases at J, leaving 6 bases unmatched. The CDR3 runs to 14 residues. Germline values: CDR1 SGHDT, CDR2 YYEEEE. CDR3 nucleotide sequence: TGTGCCAGCAGCACGACAGGGGATGGCTATGGCTACACCTTC. Translating gives CASSTTGDGYGYTF.

V and J are TRBV7-6 and TRBJ1-2; D might be TRBD1 (6 bases). CDR3 size: 13 residues. Trimming took off 3 bases at V and 3 bases at J, with 8 bases between the two ends. CDR1 is SGHVS and CDR2 is FNYEAQ in the germline V gene. The CDR3 here is CASSLGTYYGYTF. The CDR3 DNA sequence: TGTGCCAGCAGCTTGGGGACATACTATGGCTACACCTTC.

The chain couples TRBV5-8 to TRBJ2-4; 8 nucleotides line up with TRBD2. The V and J ends lost 3 bases and 8 bases, in that order; junction bases with no gene match: 19. The germline gives CDR1 SGHTS, CDR2 YDEGEE. CDR3 size: 18 residues. This CDR3 is CASSWGGGTRVPPDIQYF. The CDR3, as DNA: TGTGCCAGCAGCTGGGGCGGGGGGACGAGGGTCCCGCCCGACATTCAGTACTTC.

V usage is TRBV19 and J usage is TRBJ1-1, with no clear D. The V end was cut by 7 bases, the J end by 1 base, with 7 bases between. The CDR3 covers 12 residues. CDR1 and CDR2 (germline): LNHDA, SQIVND (reference sequence). In DNA form, the CDR3 reads TGTGCCAGTAACAGCTGGAACACTGAAGCTTTCTTT. Its protein is CASNSWNTEAFF.

This rearrangement joins TRBV5-1 to TRBJ2-7; possible D gene TRBD1, 5 bases. This CDR3 spans 14 amino acids. Germline V CDR1 and CDR2: SGHRS, YFSETQ. Trimming shortened V by 0 bases and J by 2 bases, and 9 bases separated the two germline ends. CDR3 bases: TGCGCCAGCAGCTTGGTTGGGGCAGCCTACGAGCAGTACTTC. Translating gives CASSLVGAAYEQYF.

CDR3 bases: TGTGCCTGGAGTGGGGGGGGCCCTGAAGCTTTCTTT. As protein: CAWSGGGPEAFF. The chain combines TRBV30 with TRBJ1-1, with D possibly being TRBD1 (6 bases). This CDR3 contains 12 residues. Germline V gene data show CDR1 as GTSNPN and CDR2 as SVGIG (reference sequence). Trimming cost V 1 base and J 6 bases, with 9 bases left between them.

The chain combines TRBV28 with TRBJ2-7, with 7 bases matching TRBD2. Germline assignment: CDR1 MDHEN and CDR2 SYDVKM. V dropped 3 bases and J dropped 6; count of bases not matched to a gene: 11. The CDR3 is 15 amino acids. The CDR3 DNA follows: TGTGCCAGCAGTTTGTTGCCTAGCGGAGGCCCCGAGCAGTACTTC. Translating gives CASSLLPSGGPEQYF.

The chain couples TRBV29-1 to TRBJ2-3; TRBD1 might be the D (6 bases). The V end was cut by 4 bases, the J end by 4 bases, with 12 bases between. Looked up from germline, CDR1 is SQVTM and CDR2 is ANQGSEA. The CDR3 spans 13 residues. The CDR3 region is CSVASRGADTQYF. In DNA form, the CDR3 reads TGCAGCGTTGCTAGCAGGGGTGCAGATACGCAGTATTTT.

The CDR3 reads CASSPNRAGANVLTF. CDR3 nucleotide sequence: TGTGCCAGCAGCCCTAACAGGGCTGGGGCCAACGTCCTGACTTTC. This chain joins TRBV6-1 and TRBJ2-6, with D maybe TRBD1 (6 bases). The V gene lost 6 bases and the J gene lost 2 bases, with 11 bases spanning the gap. The CDR3 contains 15 residues. CDR1 is MNHNS and CDR2 is SASEGT in the germline V gene.

The rearrangement joins TRBV27 to TRBJ2-2; maybe TRBD1 (6 bases). This CDR3 has 14 residues. V lost 3 bases and J lost 6, with 11 bases in between. Germline CDR1 is MNHEY and CDR2 is SMNVEV (reference sequence). The CDR3 loop reads CASSLQGYSGELFF. CDR3 bases: TGTGCCAGCAGTTTGCAGGGGTACTCCGGGGAGCTGTTTTTT.

The rearrangement joins TRBV11-3 to TRBJ2-7; D gene uncertain. In germline, CDR1 is SGHNT, CDR2 YENEEA. V lost 4 bases, J lost 6 bases, and 10 bases lay in between. The CDR3 sequence is 12 residues long. The CDR3 spells CASSYPMSEQYF. The CDR3 DNA is TGTGCCAGCAGCTACCCCATGAGCGAGCAGTACTTC. Full variable domain (outside the CDR3, taken from reference TRBV11-3 and TRBJ2-7): EAGVVQSPRYKIIEKKQPVAFWCNPISGHNTLYWYLQNLGQGPELLIRYENEEAVDDSQLPKDRFSAERLKGVDSTLKIQPAELGDSAVYLCASSYPMSEQYFGPGTRLTVT.

The J gene is TRBJ2-2, the V gene TRBV7-9; 7 nucleotides align to TRBD2. Looked up from germline, CDR1 is SEHNR and CDR2 is FQNEAQ (reference sequence). The junction had 9 bases not matched to a gene; V was cut back by 0 bases and J by 5 bases. The CDR3 contains 17 residues. This CDR3 is CASSLAGPGGRTGELFF. The CDR3 DNA reads TGTGCCAGCAGCTTAGCAGGACCGGGAGGCCGGACCGGGGAGCTGTTTTTT.

The chain uses TRBV5-1 and TRBJ1-1, with 9 bases matching TRBD1. Losses at the gene ends were 6 bases for V and 1 base for J; bases not matched to a gene: 10. Germline V gene sequence: CDR1 SGHRS, CDR2 YFSETQ. The CDR3 is 16 residues long. CDR3 loop: CASTNTGGAANTEAFF. The CDR3, as DNA: TGCGCCAGCACTAACACAGGGGGCGCTGCGAACACTGAAGCTTTCTTT. Variable domain in full (rest from reference TRBV5-1 and TRBJ1-1): KAGVTQTPRYLIKTRGQQVTLSCSPISGHRSVSWYQQTPGQGLQFLFEYFSETQRNKGNFPGRFSGRQFSNSRSEMNVSTLELGDSALYLCASTNTGGAANTEAFFGQGTRLTVV.

The V and J genes are TRBV11-2 and TRBJ1-4, with TRBD1 as a possible D gene (5 bases). Trimming stripped 5 bases from V and 2 bases from J, with 12 bases between. Germline V lookup: CDR1 SGHAT, CDR2 FQNNGV. The CDR3 runs 15 residues. In DNA form, the CDR3 reads TGTGCCAGCAGCCAGGGCCTTCGGACTAATGAAAAACTGTTTTTT. This translates into CASSQGLRTNEKLFF.

The chain combines TRBV10-2 with TRBJ2-3; 7 bases align to TRBD1. Germline values: CDR1 WSHSY, CDR2 SAAADI. After removal of 6 bases from V and 2 bases from J, the junction contained 8 bases not matched to a gene. This CDR3 is built from 15 residues. CDR3 bases: TGCGCCAGCAGAGGACAGGTGGACCACACAGATACGCAGTATTTT. As protein: CASRGQVDHTDTQYF.

This chain uses TRBV6-5 with TRBJ1-1; TRBD1 is a possible D gene (5 bases). Germline assignment: CDR1 MNHEY and CDR2 SVGAGI. The V end lost 2 bases, the J end lost 9 bases, and 10 bases lay between the germline ends. The CDR3 sequence is 12 residues long. The CDR3 DNA reads as TGTGCCAGCAGTTACCAGGGTTCCCAAGCTTTCTTT. Protein product: CASSYQGSQAFF.

The rearrangement links TRBV18 to TRBJ2-7, with 10 bases fitting TRBD2. This CDR3 has 15 amino acids. The germline V gene has CDR1 KGHSH and CDR2 LQKENI. Trimming took 4 bases from V and 0 from J; bases not matched to a gene: 3. CDR3 in amino acids: CASSHGLADSYEQYF. Here the CDR3 DNA reads TGTGCCAGCTCACACGGACTAGCGGACTCCTACGAGCAGTACTTC.

The rearrangement uses TRBV5-4 and TRBJ2-1; 8 bases line up with TRBD1. The CDR3 consists of 17 residues. The germline V gene encodes CDR1 SGHNT and CDR2 YYREEE (reference sequence). The ends lost 3 bases at V and 7 bases at J; junction bases unmatched: 15. CDR3 in DNA: TGTGCCAGCAGCTCCGGGCTCAGTAGGCAGGGGGCAAATGAGCAGTTCTTC. The encoded protein is CASSSGLSRQGANEQFF.

The V and J genes are TRBV15 and TRBJ2-3, with D unresolved. This CDR3 is 16 amino acids long. From germline, CDR1 is LNHNV and CDR2 YYDKDF (reference sequence). The V end lost 0 bases, the J end lost 0 bases, and 10 bases lay between the germline ends. CDR3 sequence reads: CATSRENLASTDTQYF. The CDR3 DNA follows: TGTGCCACCAGCAGAGAAAATTTGGCTAGCACAGATACGCAGTATTTT.

DNA for the CDR3: TGTGCCAGCAGGAAACAGGGCCTACAAAACAATGAGCAGTTCTTC. It specifies CASRKQGLQNNEQFF. The genes are TRBV28 and TRBJ2-1, with D possibly TRBD1 on 6 matching bases. V gave up 6 bases and J gave up 5 bases, with 17 bases separating them. CDR1 and CDR2 (germline): MDHEN, SYDVKM. This CDR3 contains 15 residues.